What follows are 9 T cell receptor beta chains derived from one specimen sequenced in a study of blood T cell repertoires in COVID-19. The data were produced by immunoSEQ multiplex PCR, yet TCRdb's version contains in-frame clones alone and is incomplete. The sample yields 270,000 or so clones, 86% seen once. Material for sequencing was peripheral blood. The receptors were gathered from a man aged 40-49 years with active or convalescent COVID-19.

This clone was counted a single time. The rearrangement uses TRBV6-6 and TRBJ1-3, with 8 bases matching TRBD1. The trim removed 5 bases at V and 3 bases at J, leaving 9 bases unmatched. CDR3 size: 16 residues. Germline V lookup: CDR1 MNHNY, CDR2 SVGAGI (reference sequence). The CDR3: CASSLGQGADGNTIYF. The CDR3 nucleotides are TGTGCCAGCAGTCTAGGACAGGGCGCGGATGGAAACACCATATATTTT.

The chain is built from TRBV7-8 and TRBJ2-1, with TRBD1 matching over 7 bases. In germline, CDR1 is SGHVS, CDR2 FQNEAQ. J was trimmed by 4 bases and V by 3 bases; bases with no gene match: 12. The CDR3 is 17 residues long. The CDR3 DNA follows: TGTGCCAGCAGCTTCAAAGACGGGACAGTGCGGTACAATGAGCAGTTCTTC. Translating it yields CASSFKDGTVRYNEQFF.

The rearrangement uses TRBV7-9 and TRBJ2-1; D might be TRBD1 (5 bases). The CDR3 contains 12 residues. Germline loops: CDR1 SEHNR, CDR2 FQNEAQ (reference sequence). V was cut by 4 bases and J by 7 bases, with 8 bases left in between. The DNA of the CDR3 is TGTGCCAGCAGCTCCAGGGCTAATGAGCAGTTCTTC. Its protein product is CASSSRANEQFF.

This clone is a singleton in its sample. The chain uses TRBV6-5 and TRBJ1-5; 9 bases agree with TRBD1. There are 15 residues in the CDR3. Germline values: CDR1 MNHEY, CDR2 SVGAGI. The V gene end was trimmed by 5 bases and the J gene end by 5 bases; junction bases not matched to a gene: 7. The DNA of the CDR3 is TGTGCCAGCAGTCCGTGGGGACAGGGCTATCAGCCCCAGCATTTT. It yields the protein CASSPWGQGYQPQHF.

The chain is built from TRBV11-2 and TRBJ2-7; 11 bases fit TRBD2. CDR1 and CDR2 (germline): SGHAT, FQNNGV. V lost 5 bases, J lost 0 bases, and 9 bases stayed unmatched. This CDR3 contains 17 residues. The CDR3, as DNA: TGTGCCAGCAGCCTCCGGACTAGCGGGCTCAGCTCCTACGAGCAGTACTTC. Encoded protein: CASSLRTSGLSSYEQYF.

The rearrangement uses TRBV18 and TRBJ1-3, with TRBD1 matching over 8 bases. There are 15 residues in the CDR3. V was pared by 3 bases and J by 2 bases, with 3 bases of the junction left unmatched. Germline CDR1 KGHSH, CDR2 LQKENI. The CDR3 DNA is TGTGCCAGCTCACCCCAACAGGGGGCTGGAAACACCATATATTTT. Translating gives CASSPQQGAGNTIYF.

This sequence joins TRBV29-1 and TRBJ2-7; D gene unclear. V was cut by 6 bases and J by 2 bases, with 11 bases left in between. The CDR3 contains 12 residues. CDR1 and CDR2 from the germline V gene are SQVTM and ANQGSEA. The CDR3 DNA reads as TGCAGCGTCCAGGCCGACCCCTACGAGCAGTACTTC. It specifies CSVQADPYEQYF.

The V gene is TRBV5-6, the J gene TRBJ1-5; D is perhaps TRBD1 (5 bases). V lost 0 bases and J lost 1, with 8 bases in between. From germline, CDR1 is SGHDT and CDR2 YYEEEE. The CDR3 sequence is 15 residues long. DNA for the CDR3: TGTGCCAGCAGCTTGGCTCGGGGGAGCAATCAGCCCCAGCATTTT. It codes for CASSLARGSNQPQHF. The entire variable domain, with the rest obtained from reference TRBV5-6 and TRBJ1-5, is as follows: DAGVTQSPTHLIKTRGQQVTLRCSPKSGHDTVSWYQQALGQGPQFIFQYYEEEERQRGNFPDRFSGHQFPNYSSELNVNALLLGDSALYLCASSLARGSNQPQHFGDGTRLSIL.

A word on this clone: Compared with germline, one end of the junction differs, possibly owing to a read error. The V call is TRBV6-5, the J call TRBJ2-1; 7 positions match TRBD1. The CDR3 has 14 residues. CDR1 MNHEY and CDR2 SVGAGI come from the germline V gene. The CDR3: CASRPQGQLNQQFF. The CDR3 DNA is TGTGCCAGCAGACCCCAGGGACAGCTCAATCAGCAGTTCTTC.